This T cell receptor beta chain derives from a study of T-cell reconstitution after alpha-beta-depleted transplantation in children. This clonotype has at least ten counts. It was with unique molecular identifiers that the TCRbeta library was prepared. TCRdb itself ran the PCR reads through MiXCR, one entry per CDR3 protein. The data hold approximately 590,000 distinct CDR3 sequences, with approximately 10% observed a single time. The sequence was obtained from a human donor who donated a stem cell graft to a child with acute myeloid leukemia. The specimen was PBMCs from the stem cell graft donor, collected from the stem cell graft.

The CDR3 is CASGAGDEQFF. The CDR3 nucleotides read TGTGCCAGCGGGGCGGGAGACGAGCAGTTCTTC. The V gene is TRBV12-3 or TRBV12-4, the J gene TRBJ2-1, with 7 bases lining up with TRBD2. V lost 8 bases, J lost 10 bases, and 5 bases stayed unmatched. This CDR3 region has 11 residues.